Presented here are 2 T cell receptor beta chains from one specimen sequenced in a study of blood T cell repertoires in COVID-19. The data were produced by immunoSEQ multiplex PCR, yet TCRdb's version contains in-frame clones alone and is incomplete. This table has more than 350,000 clones, roughly 90% appearing once. The specimen sequenced was peripheral blood. These receptors were obtained from a woman under 40 with COVID-19, enrolled during active disease.

The V and J genes are TRBV10-3 and TRBJ2-5; D is perhaps TRBD2 (6 bases). Germline values: CDR1 ENHRY, CDR2 SYGVKD. The CDR3 has 14 amino acids. The V end lost 0 bases, the J end lost 4 bases, and 9 bases lay between the germline ends. The CDR3 nucleotides are TGTGCCATCAGTGAGTCGCGGGGCACAGAGACCCAGTACTTC. Translated, it gives CAISESRGTETQYF.

The chain employs TRBV5-4 and TRBJ2-2; D might be TRBD1 (6 bases). CDR1 and CDR2 from the germline V gene are SGHNT and YYREEE (reference sequence). There are 16 residues in the CDR3. Trimming cost V 4 bases and J 0 bases, with 13 bases left between them. The CDR3 region has the DNA TGTGCCAGCAGCCCTCCGGGACACTCGAACACCGGGGAGCTGTTTTTT. It is translated as CASSPPGHSNTGELFF.